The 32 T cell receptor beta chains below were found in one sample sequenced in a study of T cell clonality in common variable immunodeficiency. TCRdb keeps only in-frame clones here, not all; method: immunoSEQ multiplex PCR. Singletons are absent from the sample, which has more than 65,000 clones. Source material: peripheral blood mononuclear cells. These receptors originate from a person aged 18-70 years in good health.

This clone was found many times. The CDR3 spells CSARNLAGDLRLKTQYF. CDR3 DNA, as far as it was read: TGCAGTGCTAGAAACCTAGCGGGGGACCTACGGTTAAAGACC. The chain uses TRBV20-1 and TRBJ2-5, with 10 bases aligning to TRBD2. With the read ending 3 residues before the CDR3 end, the germline J gene is used to fill in that end. The CDR3 runs 17 residues. J was trimmed by 6 bases and V by 2 bases; bases with no gene match: 15. Germline values: CDR1 DFQATT, CDR2 SNEGSKA (reference sequence).

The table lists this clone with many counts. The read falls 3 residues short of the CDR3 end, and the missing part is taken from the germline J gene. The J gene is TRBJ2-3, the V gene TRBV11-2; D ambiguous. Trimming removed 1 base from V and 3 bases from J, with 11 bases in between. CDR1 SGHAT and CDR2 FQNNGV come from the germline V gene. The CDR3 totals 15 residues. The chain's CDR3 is CASSLVFRMTDTQYF. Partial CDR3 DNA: TGTGCCAGCAGCTTAGTATTCAGGATGACAGATACG. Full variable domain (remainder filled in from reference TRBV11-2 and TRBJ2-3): EAGVAQSPRYKIIEKRQSVAFWCNPISGHATLYWYQQILGQGPKLLIQFQNNGVVDDSQLPKDRFSAERLKGVDSTLKIQPAKLEDSAVYLCASSLVFRMTDTQYFGPGTRLTVL.

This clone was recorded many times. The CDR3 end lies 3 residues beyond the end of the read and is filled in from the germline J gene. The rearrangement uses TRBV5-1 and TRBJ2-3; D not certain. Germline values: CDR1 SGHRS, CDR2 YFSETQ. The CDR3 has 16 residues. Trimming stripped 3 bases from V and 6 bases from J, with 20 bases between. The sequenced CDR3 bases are TGCGCCAGCAGCTCGGCTGGGCGCACCCAGAGGGATACG. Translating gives CASSSAGRTQRDT. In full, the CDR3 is CASSSAGRTQRDTQYF. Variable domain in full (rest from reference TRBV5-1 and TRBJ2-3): KAGVTQTPRYLIKTRGQQVTLSCSPISGHRSVSWYQQTPGQGLQFLFEYFSETQRNKGNFPGRFSGRQFSNSRSEMNVSTLELGDSALYLCASSSAGRTQRDTQYFGPGTRLTVL.

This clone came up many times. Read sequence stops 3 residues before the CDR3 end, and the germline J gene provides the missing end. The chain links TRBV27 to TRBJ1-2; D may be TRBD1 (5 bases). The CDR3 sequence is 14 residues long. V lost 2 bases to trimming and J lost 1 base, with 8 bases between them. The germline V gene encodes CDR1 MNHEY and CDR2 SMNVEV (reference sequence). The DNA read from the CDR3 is TGTGCCAGCAGTTTACAGGGTTTTAACTATGGC. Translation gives CASSLQGFNYG. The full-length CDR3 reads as CASSLQGFNYGYTF.

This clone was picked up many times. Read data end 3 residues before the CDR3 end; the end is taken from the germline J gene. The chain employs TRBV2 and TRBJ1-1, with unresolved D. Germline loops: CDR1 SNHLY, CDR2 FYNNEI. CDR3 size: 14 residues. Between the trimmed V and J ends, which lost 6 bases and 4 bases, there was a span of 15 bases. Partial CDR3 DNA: TGTGCCAGCAGCAACGGGGTAGGAGGCACTGAA. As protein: CASSNGVGGTE. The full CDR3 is CASSNGVGGTEAFF.

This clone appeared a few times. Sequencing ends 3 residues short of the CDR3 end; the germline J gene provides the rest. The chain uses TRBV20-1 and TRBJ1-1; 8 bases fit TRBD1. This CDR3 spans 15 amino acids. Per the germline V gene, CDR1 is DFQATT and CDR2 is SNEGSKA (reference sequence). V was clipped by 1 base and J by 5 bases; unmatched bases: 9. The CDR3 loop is CSARADRVIETEAFF. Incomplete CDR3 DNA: TGCAGTGCTAGAGCGGACAGGGTAATCGAGACTGAA.

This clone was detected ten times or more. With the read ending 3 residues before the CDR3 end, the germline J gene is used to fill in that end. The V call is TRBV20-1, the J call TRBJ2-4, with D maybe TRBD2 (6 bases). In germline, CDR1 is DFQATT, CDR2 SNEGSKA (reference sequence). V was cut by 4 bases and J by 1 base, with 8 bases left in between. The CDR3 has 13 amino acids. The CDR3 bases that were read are TGCAGTGCTAACCGGGGGGCCAAAAACATT. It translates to CSANRGAKNI. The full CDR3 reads CSANRGAKNIQYF.

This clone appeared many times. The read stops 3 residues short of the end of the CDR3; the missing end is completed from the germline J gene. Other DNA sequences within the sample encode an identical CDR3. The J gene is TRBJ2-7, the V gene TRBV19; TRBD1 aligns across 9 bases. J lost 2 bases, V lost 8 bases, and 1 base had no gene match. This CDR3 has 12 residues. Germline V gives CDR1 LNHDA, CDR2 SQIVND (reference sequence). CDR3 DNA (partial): TGTGCCAGTGGGACAGGGACCTACGAG. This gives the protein CASGTGTYE. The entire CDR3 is CASGTGTYEQYF.

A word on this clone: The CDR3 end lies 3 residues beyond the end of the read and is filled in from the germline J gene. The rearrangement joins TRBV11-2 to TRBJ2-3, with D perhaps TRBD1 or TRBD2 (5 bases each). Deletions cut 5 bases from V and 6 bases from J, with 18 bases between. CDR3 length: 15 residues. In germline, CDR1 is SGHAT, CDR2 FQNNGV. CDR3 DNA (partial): TGTGCCAGCAGCCCCCGAGGGGCCGTGAAGGATACG. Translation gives CASSPRGAVKDT. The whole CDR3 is CASSPRGAVKDTQYF.

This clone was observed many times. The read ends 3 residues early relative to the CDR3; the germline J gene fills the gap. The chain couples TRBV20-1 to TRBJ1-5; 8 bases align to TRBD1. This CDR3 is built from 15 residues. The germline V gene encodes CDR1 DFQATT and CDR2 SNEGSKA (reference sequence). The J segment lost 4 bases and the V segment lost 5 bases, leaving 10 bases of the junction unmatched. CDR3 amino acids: CSAEIRQGRNQPQHF. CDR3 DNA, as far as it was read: TGCAGTGCTGAGATCCGACAGGGGAGGAATCAGCCC.

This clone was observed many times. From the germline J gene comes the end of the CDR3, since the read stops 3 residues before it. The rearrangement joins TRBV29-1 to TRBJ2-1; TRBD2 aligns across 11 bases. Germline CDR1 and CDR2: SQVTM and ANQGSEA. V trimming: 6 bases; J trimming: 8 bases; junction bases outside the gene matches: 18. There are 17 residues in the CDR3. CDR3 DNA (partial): TGCAGCGTAGCACTAGCGGGAGCCTTTAACCAGAGGTATGAG. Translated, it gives CSVALAGAFNQRYE. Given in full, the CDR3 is CSVALAGAFNQRYEQFF.

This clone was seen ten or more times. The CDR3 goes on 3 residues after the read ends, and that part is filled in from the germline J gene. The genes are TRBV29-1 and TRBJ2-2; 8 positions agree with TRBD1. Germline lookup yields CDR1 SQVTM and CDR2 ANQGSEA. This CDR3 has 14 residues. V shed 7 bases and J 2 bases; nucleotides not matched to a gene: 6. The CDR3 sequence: CSAVTGANTGELFF. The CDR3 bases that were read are TGCAGCGCCGTGACAGGGGCTAACACCGGGGAG.

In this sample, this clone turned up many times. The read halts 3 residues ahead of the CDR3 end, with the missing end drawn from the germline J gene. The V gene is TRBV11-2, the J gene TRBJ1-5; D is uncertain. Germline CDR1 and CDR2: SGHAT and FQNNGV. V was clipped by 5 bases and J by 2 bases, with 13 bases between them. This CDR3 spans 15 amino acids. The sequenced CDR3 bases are TGTGCCAGCAGCGCGCCAGGCATAGGCAATCAGCCC. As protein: CASSAPGIGNQP. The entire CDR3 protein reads CASSAPGIGNQPQHF. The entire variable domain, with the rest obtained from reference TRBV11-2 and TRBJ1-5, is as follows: EAGVAQSPRYKIIEKRQSVAFWCNPISGHATLYWYQQILGQGPKLLIQFQNNGVVDDSQLPKDRFSAERLKGVDSTLKIQPAKLEDSAVYLCASSAPGIGNQPQHFGDGTRLSIL.

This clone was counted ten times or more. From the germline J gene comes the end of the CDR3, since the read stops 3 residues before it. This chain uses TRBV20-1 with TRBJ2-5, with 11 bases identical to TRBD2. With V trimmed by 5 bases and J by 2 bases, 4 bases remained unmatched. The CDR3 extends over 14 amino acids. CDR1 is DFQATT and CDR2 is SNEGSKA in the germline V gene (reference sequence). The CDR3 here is CSAWTSGPQETQYF. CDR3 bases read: TGCAGTGCTTGGACTAGCGGGCCTCAAGAGACC.

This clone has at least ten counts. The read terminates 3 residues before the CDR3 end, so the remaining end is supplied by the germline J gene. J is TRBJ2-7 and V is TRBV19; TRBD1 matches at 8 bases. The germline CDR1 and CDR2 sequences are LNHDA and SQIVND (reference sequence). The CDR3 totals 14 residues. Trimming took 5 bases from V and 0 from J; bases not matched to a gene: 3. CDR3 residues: CASSQDRASYEQYF. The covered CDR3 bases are TGTGCCAGTAGTCAGGACAGGGCCTCCTACGAG.

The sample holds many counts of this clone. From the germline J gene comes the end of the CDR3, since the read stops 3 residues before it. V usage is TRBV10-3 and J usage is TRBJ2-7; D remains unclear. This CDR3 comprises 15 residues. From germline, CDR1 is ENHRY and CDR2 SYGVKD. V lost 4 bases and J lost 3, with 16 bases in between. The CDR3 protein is CAISGAGIFDYEQYF. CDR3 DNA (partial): TGTGCCATCAGTGGCGCAGGAATTTTTGACTACGAG.

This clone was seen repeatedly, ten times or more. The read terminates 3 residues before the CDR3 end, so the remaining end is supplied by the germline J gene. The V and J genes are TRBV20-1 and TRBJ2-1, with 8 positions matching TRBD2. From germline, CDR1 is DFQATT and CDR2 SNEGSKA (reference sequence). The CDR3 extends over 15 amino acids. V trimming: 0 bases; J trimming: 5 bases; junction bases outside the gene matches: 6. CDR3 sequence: CSARELTGGDNEQFF. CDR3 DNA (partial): TGCAGTGCTAGAGAATTAACGGGAGGGGACAATGAG.

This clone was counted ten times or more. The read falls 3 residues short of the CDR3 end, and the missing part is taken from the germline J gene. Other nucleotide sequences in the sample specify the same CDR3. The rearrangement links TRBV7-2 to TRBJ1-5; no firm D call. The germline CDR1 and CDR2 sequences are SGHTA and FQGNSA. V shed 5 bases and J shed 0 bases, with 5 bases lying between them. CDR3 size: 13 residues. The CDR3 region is CASSPNSNQPQHF. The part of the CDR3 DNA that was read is TGTGCCAGCAGCCCTAATAGCAATCAGCCC.

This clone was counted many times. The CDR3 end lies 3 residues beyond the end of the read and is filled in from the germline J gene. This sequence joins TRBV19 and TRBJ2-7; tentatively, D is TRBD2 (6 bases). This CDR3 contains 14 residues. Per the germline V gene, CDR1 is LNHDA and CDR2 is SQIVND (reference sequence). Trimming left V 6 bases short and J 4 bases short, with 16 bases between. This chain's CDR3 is CASSLLNSGYEQYF. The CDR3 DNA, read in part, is TGTGCCAGTAGCCTACTGAACAGCGGGTACGAG. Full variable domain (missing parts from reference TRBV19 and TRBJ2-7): DGGITQSPKYLFRKEGQNVTLSCEQNLNHDAMYWYRQDPGQGLRLIYYSQIVNDFQKGDIAEGYSVSREKKESFPLTVTSAQKNPTAFYLCASSLLNSGYEQYFGPGTRLTVT.

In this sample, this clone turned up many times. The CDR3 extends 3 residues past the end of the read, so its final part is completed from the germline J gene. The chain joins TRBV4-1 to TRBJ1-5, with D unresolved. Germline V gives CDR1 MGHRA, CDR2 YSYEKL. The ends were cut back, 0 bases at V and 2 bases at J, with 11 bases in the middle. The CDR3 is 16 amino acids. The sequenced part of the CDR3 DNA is TGCGCCAGCAGCCAAGATACCGGGGTCCGCAATCAGCCC. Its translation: CASSQDTGVRNQP. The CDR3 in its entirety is CASSQDTGVRNQPQHF.

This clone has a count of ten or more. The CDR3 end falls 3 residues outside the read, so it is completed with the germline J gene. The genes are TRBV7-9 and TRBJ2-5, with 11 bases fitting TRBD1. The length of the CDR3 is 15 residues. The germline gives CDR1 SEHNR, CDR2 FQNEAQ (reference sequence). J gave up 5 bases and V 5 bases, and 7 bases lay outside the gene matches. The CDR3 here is CASSTWTGGMETQYF. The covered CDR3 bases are TGTGCCAGCAGCACCTGGACAGGGGGCATGGAGACC.

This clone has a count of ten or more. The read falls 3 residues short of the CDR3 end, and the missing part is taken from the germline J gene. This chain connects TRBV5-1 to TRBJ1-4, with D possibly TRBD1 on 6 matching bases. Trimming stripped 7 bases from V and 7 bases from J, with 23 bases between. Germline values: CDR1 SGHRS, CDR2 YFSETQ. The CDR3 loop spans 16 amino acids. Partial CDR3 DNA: TGCGCCAGCTCTGACACAAAACAGGGTCGGGCTGAAAAA. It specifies CASSDTKQGRAEK. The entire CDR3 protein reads CASSDTKQGRAEKLFF. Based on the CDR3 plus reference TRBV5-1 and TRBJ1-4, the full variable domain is KAGVTQTPRYLIKTRGQQVTLSCSPISGHRSVSWYQQTPGQGLQFLFEYFSETQRNKGNFPGRFSGRQFSNSRSEMNVSTLELGDSALYLCASSDTKQGRAEKLFFGSGTQLSVL.

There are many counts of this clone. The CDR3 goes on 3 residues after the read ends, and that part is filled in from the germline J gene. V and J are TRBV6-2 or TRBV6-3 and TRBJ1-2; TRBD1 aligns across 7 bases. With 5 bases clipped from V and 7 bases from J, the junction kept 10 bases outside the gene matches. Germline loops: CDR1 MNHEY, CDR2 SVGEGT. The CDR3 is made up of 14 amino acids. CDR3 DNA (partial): TGTGCCAGCAGTCCCCCCGAGGGGGCCCGTGGC. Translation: CASSPPEGARG. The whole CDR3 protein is CASSPPEGARGYTF.

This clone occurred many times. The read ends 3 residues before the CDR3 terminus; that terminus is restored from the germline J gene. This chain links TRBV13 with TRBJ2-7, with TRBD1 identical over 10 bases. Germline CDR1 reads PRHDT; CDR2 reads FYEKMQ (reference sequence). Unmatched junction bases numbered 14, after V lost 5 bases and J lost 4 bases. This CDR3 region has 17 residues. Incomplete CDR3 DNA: TGTGCCAGCAGCCTCCAAGACAGGGGGCGAGTTCTATACGAG. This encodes CASSLQDRGRVLYE. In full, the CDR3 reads CASSLQDRGRVLYEQYF.

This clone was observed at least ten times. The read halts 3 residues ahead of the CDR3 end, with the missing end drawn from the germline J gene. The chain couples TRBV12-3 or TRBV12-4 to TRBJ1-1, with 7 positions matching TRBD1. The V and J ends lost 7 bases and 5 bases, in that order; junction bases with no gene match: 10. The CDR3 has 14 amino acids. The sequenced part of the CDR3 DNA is TGTGCCAGCACTTCGCTTGGGACAGCGACTGAA. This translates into CASTSLGTATE. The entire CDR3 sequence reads CASTSLGTATEAFF.

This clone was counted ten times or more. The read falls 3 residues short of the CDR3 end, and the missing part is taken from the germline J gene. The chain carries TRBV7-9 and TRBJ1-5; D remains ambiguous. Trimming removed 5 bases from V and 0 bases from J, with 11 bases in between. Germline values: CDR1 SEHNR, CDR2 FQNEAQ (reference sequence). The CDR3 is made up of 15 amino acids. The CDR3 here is CASSRGGPSNQPQHF. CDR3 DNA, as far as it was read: TGTGCCAGCAGCAGAGGAGGGCCTAGCAATCAGCCC.

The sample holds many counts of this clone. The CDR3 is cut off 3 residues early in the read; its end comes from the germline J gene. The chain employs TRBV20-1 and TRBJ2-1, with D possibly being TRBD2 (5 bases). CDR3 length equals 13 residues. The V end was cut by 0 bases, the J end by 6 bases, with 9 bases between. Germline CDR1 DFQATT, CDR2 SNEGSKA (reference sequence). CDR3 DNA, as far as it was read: TGCAGTGCTAGAGACGAACTAGGCAATGAG. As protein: CSARDELGNE. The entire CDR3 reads CSARDELGNEQFF.

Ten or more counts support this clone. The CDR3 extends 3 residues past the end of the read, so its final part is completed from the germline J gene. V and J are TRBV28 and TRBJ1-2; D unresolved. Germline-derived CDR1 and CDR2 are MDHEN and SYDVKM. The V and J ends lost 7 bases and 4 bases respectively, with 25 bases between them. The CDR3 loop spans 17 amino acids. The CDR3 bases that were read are TGTGCCAGCACCCCCGTTGCCGGTCCAAACCCCCTCTATGGC. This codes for CASTPVAGPNPLYG. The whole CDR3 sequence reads CASTPVAGPNPLYGYTF.

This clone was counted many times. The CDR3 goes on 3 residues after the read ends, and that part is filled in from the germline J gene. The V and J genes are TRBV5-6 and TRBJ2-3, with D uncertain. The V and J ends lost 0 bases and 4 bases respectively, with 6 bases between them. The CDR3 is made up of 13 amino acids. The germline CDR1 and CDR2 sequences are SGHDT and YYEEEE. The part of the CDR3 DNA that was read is TGTGCCAGCAGCTTGGCAGTCTCAGATACG. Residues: CASSLAVSDT. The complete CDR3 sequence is CASSLAVSDTQYF.

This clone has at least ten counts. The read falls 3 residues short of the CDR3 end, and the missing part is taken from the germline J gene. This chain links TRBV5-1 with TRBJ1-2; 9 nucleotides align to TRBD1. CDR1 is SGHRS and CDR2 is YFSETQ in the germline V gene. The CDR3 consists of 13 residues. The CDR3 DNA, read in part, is TGCGCCAGCAGCTTACAGGGGGCGGGAGGC. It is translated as CASSLQGAGG. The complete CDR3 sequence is CASSLQGAGGYTF. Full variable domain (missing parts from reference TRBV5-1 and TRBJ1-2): KAGVTQTPRYLIKTRGQQVTLSCSPISGHRSVSWYQQTPGQGLQFLFEYFSETQRNKGNFPGRFSGRQFSNSRSEMNVSTLELGDSALYLCASSLQGAGGYTFGSGTRLTVV.

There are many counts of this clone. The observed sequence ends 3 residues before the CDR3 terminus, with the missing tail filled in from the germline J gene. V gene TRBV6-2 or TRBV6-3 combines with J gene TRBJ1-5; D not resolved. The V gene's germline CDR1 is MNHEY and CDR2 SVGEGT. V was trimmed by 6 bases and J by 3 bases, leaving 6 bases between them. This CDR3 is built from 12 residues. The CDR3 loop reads CASRRANQPQHF. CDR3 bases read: TGTGCCAGCAGGCGGGCCAATCAGCCC.

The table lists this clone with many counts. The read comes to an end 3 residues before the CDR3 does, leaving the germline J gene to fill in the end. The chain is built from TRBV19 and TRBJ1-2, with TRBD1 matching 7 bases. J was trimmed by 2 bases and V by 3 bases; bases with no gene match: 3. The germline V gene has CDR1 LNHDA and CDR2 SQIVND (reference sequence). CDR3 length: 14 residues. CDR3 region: CASSILTGNYGYTF. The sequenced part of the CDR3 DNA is TGTGCCAGTAGTATCCTGACAGGGAACTATGGC.